This T cell receptor (beta chain) was sequenced during a study of T-cell memory formation after mild COVID-19. Overall study findings and caveats: Some clones that responded were present in memory (sampled pre-infection), which suggests cross-reactive memory joined. Shrinking CD4+ clones were chiefly CM and EM; CD8+ ones were chiefly EMRA. Contracting clones, day 15 to 85, had balanced CD4/CD8, and later expanders favored CD4+.

TCRalpha and TCRbeta libraries used 5'RACE with constant-segment primers and UMIs. Using its own MiXCR run on the 5' RACE reads, TCRdb lists one record per CDR3 protein. Among around 340,000 distinct CDR3 sequences listed, 20% to 25% were seen once. The table lists this clonotype with many counts. What it binds is not known. This TCR was sampled from an adult woman who had mild COVID-19 (a few samples of this study predate the infection). Cell type and time point are not known. The sample was PBMCs or a T cell subset sorted from them (not recorded which).

The CDR3 DNA reads as TGTGCCAGCTCACCACGGGGGACCGATACGCAGTATTTT. Protein sequence: CASSPRGTDTQYF. The J gene is TRBJ2-3, the V gene TRBV18; the D call may be TRBD1 or TRBD2 (5 bases each). Deletions cut 1 base from V and 6 bases from J, with 8 bases between. The CDR3 spans 13 residues. CDR1 KGHSH and CDR2 LQKENI come from the germline V gene. Together with reference TRBV18 and TRBJ2-3, the CDR3 gives the full variable domain: NAGVMQNPRHLVRRRGQEARLRCSPMKGHSHVYWYRQLPEEGLKFMVYLQKENIIDESGMPKERFSAEFPKEGPSILRIQQVVRGDSAAYFCASSPRGTDTQYFGPGTRLTVL.